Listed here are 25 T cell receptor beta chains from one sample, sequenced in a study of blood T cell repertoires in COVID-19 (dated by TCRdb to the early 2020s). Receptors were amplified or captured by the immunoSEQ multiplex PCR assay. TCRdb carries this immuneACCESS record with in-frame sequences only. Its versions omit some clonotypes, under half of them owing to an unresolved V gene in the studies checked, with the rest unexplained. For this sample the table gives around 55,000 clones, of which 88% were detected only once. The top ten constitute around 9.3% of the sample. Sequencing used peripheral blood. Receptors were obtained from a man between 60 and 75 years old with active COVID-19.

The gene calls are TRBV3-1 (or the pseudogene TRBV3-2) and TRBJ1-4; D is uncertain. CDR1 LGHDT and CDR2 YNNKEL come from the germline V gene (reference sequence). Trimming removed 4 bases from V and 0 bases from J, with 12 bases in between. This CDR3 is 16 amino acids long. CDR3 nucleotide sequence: TGTGCCAGCAGCCTCAGACGGGGTGCAACTAATGAAAAACTGTTTTTT. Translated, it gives CASSLRRGATNEKLFF.

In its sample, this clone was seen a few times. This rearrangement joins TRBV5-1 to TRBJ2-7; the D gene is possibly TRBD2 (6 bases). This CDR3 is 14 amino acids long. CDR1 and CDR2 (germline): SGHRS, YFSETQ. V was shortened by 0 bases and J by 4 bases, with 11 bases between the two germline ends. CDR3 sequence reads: CASSLEGRDYEQYF. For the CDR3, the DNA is TGCGCCAGCAGCTTGGAAGGGCGGGATTACGAGCAGTACTTC.

The CDR3 here is CASSALAGGGETQYF. Here the CDR3 DNA reads TGTGCCAGCAGTGCCCTAGCGGGAGGGGGAGAGACCCAGTACTTC. The V and J genes are TRBV28 and TRBJ2-5; 12 positions agree with TRBD2. Germline loops: CDR1 MDHEN, CDR2 SYDVKM. The V and J ends lost 5 bases and 4 bases, in that order; junction bases with no gene match: 5. The CDR3 runs 15 residues.

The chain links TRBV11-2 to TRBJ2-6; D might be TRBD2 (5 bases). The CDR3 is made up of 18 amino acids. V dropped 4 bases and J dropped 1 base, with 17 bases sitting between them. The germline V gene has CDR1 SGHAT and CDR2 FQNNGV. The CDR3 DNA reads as TGTGCCAGCAGCTCCCTTCGGGTTCGGAGGTCTGGGGCCAACGTCCTGACTTTC. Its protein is CASSSLRVRRSGANVLTF.

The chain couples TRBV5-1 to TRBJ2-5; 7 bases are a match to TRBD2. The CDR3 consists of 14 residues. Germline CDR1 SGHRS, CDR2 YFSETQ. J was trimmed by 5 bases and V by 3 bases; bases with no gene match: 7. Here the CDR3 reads CASSWRREAETQYF. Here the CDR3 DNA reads TGCGCCAGCAGCTGGCGACGGGAGGCTGAGACCCAGTACTTC.

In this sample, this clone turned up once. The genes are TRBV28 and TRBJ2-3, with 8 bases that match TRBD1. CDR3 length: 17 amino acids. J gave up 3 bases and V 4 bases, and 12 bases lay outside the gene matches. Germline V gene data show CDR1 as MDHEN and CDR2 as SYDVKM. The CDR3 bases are TGTGCCAGCAGTTCATATCCCCCGACAGGGGAGACAGATACGCAGTATTTT. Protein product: CASSSYPPTGETDTQYF.

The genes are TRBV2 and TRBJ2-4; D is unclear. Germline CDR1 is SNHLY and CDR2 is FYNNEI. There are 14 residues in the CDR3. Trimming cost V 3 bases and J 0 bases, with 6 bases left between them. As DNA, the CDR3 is TGTGCCAGCAGTGAGGGCCCAGCCAAAAACATTCAGTACTTC. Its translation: CASSEGPAKNIQYF.

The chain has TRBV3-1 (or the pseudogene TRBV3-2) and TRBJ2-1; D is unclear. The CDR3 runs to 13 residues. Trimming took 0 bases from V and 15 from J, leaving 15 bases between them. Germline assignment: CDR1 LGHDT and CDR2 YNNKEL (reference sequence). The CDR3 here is CASSQDRERLPFF. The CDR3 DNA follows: TGTGCCAGCAGCCAAGATAGAGAGAGGCTTCCGTTCTTC.

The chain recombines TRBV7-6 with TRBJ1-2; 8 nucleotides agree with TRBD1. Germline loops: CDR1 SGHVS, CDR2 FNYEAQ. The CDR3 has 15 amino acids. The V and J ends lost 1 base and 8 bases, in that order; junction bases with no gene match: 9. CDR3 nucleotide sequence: TGTGCCAGCAGCTTAGAAAGCCAGGGGGCGTCCGGCTACACCTTC. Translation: CASSLESQGASGYTF.

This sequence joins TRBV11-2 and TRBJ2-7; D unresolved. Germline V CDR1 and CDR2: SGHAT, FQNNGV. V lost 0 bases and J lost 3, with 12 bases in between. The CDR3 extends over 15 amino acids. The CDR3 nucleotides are TGTGCCAGCAGCTTAGATCCAGCGACCAACTACGAGCAGTACTTC. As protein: CASSLDPATNYEQYF. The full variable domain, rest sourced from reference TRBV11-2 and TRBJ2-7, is EAGVAQSPRYKIIEKRQSVAFWCNPISGHATLYWYQQILGQGPKLLIQFQNNGVVDDSQLPKDRFSAERLKGVDSTLKIQPAKLEDSAVYLCASSLDPATNYEQYFGPGTRLTVT.

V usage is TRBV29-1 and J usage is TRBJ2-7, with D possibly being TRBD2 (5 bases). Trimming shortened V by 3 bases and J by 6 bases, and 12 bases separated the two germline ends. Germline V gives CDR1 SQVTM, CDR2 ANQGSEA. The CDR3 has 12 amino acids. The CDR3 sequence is CSVDGLAGEQYF. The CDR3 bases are TGCAGCGTTGACGGGCTAGCAGGCGAGCAGTACTTC.

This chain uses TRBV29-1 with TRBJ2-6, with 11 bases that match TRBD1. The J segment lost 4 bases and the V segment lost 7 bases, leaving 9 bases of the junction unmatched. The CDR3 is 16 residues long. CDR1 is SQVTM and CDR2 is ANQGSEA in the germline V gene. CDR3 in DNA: TGCAGCGCCGGGGGACAGGGGGTCTCCGGGGCCAACGTCCTGACTTTC. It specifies CSAGGQGVSGANVLTF.

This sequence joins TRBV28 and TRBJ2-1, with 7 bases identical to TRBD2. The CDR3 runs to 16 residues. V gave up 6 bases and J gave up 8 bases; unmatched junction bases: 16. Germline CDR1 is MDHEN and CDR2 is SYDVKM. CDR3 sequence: CASSRSGGVLSHEQFF. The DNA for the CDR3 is TGTGCCAGCAGCCGGTCTGGGGGGGTCCTTTCTCATGAGCAGTTCTTC.

CDR3 nucleotides: TGTGCCAGCAGTGGAGGAAGGGAGACCCAGTACTTC. Encoded protein: CASSGGRETQYF. This chain links TRBV2 with TRBJ2-5; D uncertain. V gave up 4 bases and J gave up 5 bases, with 8 bases separating them. The CDR3 is 12 amino acids. Germline V CDR1 and CDR2: SNHLY, FYNNEI.

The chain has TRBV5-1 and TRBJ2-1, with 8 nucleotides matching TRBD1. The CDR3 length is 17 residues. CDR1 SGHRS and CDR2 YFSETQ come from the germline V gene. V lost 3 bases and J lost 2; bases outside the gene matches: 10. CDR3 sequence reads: CASSSKTGQGPYNEQFF. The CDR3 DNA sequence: TGCGCCAGCAGCTCGAAAACAGGACAGGGCCCCTACAATGAGCAGTTCTTC.

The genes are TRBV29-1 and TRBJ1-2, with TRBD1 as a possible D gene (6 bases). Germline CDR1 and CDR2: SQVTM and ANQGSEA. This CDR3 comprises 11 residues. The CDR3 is CSVVAGDGYTF. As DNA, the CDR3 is TGCAGTGTGGTAGCAGGGGACGGCTACACCTTC.

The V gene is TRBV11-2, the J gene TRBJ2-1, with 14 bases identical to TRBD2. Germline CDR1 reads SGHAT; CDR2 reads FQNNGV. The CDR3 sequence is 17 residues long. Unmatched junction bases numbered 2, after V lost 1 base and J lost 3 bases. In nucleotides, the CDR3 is TGTGCCAGCAGCTTAGGGACTAGCGGGAGGCTCTACAATGAGCAGTTCTTC. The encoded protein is CASSLGTSGRLYNEQFF. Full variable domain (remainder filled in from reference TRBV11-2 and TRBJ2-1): EAGVAQSPRYKIIEKRQSVAFWCNPISGHATLYWYQQILGQGPKLLIQFQNNGVVDDSQLPKDRFSAERLKGVDSTLKIQPAKLEDSAVYLCASSLGTSGRLYNEQFFGPGTRLTVL.

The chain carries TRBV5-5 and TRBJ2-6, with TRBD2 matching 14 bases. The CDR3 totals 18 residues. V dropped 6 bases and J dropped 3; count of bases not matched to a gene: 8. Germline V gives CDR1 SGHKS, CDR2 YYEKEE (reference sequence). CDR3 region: CASTRLAGGLNGANVLTF. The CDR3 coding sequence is TGTGCCAGCACGAGACTAGCGGGAGGGCTGAATGGGGCCAACGTCCTGACTTTC.

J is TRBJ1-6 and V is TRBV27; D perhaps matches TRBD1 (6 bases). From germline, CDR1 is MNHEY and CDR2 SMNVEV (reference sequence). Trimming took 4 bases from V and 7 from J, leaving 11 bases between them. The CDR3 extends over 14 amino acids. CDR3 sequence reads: CASSWAGVNSPLHF. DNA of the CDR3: TGTGCCAGCAGTTGGGCAGGGGTGAATTCACCCCTCCACTTT.

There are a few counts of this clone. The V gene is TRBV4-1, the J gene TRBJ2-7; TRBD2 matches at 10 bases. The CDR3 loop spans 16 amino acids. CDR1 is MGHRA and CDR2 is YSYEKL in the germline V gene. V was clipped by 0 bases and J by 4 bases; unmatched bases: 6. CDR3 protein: CASSQESGGALYEQYF. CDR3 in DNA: TGCGCCAGCAGCCAAGAGAGCGGGGGGGCGCTGTACGAGCAGTACTTC.

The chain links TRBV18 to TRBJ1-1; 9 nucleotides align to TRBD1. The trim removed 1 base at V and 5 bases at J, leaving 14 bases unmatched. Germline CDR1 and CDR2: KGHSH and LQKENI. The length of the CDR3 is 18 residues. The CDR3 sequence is CASSPLRRTGAFNTEAFF. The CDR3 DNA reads TGTGCCAGCTCACCACTTCGTAGGACAGGGGCCTTTAATACTGAAGCTTTCTTT.

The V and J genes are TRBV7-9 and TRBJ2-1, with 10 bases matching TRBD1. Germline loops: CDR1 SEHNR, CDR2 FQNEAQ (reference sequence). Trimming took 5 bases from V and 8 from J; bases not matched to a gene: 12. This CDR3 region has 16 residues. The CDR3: CASSPRTGGLGDEQFF. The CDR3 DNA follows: TGTGCCAGCAGCCCCCGGACAGGGGGTCTTGGGGATGAGCAGTTCTTC.

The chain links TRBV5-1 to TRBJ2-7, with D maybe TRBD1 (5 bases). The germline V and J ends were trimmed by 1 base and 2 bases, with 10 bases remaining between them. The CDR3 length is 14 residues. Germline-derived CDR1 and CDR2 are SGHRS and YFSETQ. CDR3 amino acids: CASSLTDSTYEQYF. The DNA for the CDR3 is TGCGCCAGCAGCTTGACCGACAGCACCTACGAGCAGTACTTC.

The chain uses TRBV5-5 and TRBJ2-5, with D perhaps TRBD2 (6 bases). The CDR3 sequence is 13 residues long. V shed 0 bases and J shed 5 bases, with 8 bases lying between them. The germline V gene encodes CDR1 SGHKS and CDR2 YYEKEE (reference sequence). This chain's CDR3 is CASSLGGEETQYF. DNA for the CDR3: TGTGCCAGCAGCTTGGGCGGGGAGGAGACCCAGTACTTC. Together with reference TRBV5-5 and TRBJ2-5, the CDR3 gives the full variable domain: DAGVTQSPTHLIKTRGQQVTLRCSPISGHKSVSWYQQVLGQGPQFIFQYYEKEERGRGNFPDRFSARQFPNYSSELNVNALLLGDSALYLCASSLGGEETQYFGPGTRLLVL.

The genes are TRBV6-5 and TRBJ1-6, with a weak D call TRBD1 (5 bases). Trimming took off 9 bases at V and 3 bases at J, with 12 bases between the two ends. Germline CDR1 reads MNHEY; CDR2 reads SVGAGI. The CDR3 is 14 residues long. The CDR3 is CASTRDFYNSPLHF. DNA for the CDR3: TGTGCCAGTACGAGGGACTTCTATAATTCACCCCTCCACTTT.